The rows below give T cell receptor beta chains drawn from one sample of a study of CD8 T cells in ankylosing spondylitis. MiXCR, run by TCRdb on the 5' RACE reads, gives a single entry per CDR3 protein. The data hold roughly 240,000 distinct CDR3 sequences, with approximately 30% observed a single time. The sequencing sample was made of blood, either unsorted or a sorted T cell fraction (not recorded which). These receptors were obtained from a male donor with ankylosing spondylitis or in good health (not recorded which). Each CDR3 is given with its conserved first and last residue. D genes are given only for firm matches. A clone size is listed for some rows: how often the clone was seen (once, few, many), or a class if it is expanded.

size,D,J,V,CDR3,DNA
many,NA,TRBJ2-1,TRBV20-1,CSARAAQTYNEQFF,TGCAGTGCTAGGGCGGCACAGACCTACAATGAGCAGTTCTTC
NA,NA,TRBJ2-1,TRBV24-1,CATSRPDNEQFF,TGTGCCACCAGTCGCCCTGACAATGAGCAGTTCTTC
NA,TRBD1,TRBJ1-5,TRBV20-1,CSAYTGGGSQPQHF,TGCAGTGCTTACACAGGGGGCGGCTCTCAGCCCCAGCATTTT
NA,NA,TRBJ2-5,TRBV29-1,CSGTPGRETQYF,TGCAGCGGGACCCCCGGGCGGGAGACCCAGTACTTC
NA,NA,TRBJ2-5,TRBV10-3,CAISDTPIETQYF,TGTGCCATCAGTGATACCCCTATAGAGACCCAGTACTTC
NA,NA,TRBJ1-2,TRBV7-9,CASSFETDRYTF,TGTGCCAGCAGCTTTGAGACTGATCGGTACACCTTC
NA,NA,TRBJ1-1,TRBV29-1,CSVRGQGTEAFF,TGCAGCGTGAGGGGTCAGGGCACTGAAGCTTTCTTT
few,TRBD1,TRBJ2-1,TRBV20-1,CSASQQGKYNEQFF,TGCAGTGCTAGTCAACAGGGGAAATACAATGAGCAGTTCTTC
NA,TRBD1,TRBJ1-1,TRBV9,CASSVGPGTGELGTEAFF,TGTGCCAGCAGCGTGGGCCCTGGGACAGGGGAGTTGGGCACTGAAGCTTTCTTT
few,NA,TRBJ2-1,TRBV7-6,CASSLAGSPSNEQFF,TGTGCCAGCAGCTTAGCAGGGTCTCCCTCCAATGAGCAGTTCTTC
many,NA,TRBJ2-7,TRBV20-1,CSAIPASYEQYF,TGCAGTGCCATCCCTGCCTCCTACGAGCAGTACTTC
NA,NA,TRBJ2-7,TRBV15,CATSRENYEQYF,TGTGCCACCAGCAGAGAGAACTACGAGCAGTACTTC
NA,NA,TRBJ2-5,TRBV20-1,CSARLPVGKETQYF,TGCAGTGCTAGACTCCCGGTGGGAAAAGAGACCCAGTACTTC
few,TRBD1,TRBJ2-1,TRBV29-1,CSAGQGGYNEQFF,TGCAGCGCTGGACAGGGGGGCTACAATGAGCAGTTCTTC
NA,TRBD1,TRBJ1-1,TRBV4-1,CASGVVGQGTEAFF,TGCGCCAGCGGGGTGGTGGGACAGGGAACTGAAGCTTTCTTT
NA,TRBD1,TRBJ2-1,TRBV28,CASTRGQNNEQFF,TGTGCCAGCACTCGGGGACAGAACAATGAGCAGTTCTTC
NA,NA,TRBJ2-7,TRBV29-1,CSVEDRGGSEQYF,TGCAGCGTTGAAGATCGAGGGGGGAGCGAGCAGTACTTC
NA,TRBD1,TRBJ1-1,TRBV28,CASSIGGQGETEAFF,TGTGCCAGCAGTATCGGAGGACAGGGTGAAACTGAAGCTTTCTTT
NA,NA,TRBJ2-4,TRBV3-1,CASSRSDGTLAKNIQYF,TGTGCCAGCAGCCGGTCTGACGGAACACTAGCCAAAAACATTCAGTACTTC
NA,TRBD1,TRBJ1-2,TRBV20-1,CSASSGTGWGGYTF,TGCAGTGCTAGTTCCGGGACAGGATGGGGTGGCTACACCTTC
NA,TRBD2,TRBJ2-5,TRBV7-6,CASSLGGASGGPHQETQYF,TGTGCCAGCAGCTTAGGTGGGGCTAGCGGGGGGCCCCACCAAGAGACCCAGTACTTC
NA,NA,TRBJ2-7,TRBV20-1,CSAETASLIQPYEQYF,TGCAGTGCTGAGACAGCGTCTTTAATCCAACCCTACGAGCAGTACTTC
NA,NA,TRBJ2-3,TRBV7-9,CASIEGRTDTQYF,TGTGCCAGCATAGAGGGTCGGACAGATACGCAGTATTTT
NA,NA,TRBJ2-5,TRBV6-1,CASSPSEGGAGETQYF,TGTGCCAGCAGTCCTAGCGAAGGGGGGGCCGGGGAGACCCAGTACTTC
NA,NA,TRBJ1-1,TRBV20-1,CSAQFPGPLGTEAFF,TGCAGTGCTCAATTCCCGGGACCCCTCGGCACTGAAGCTTTCTTT
once,NA,TRBJ1-2,TRBV10-3,CAISEDRSLYGYTF,TGTGCCATCAGTGAAGACAGGTCACTATATGGCTACACCTTC
NA,TRBD1,TRBJ1-2,TRBV11-2,CASSPSPGRGNYGYTF,TGTGCCAGCAGCCCATCTCCGGGCAGGGGGAACTATGGCTACACCTTC
NA,NA,TRBJ2-1,TRBV20-1,CSAALAPYTEQFF,TGCAGTGCCGCACTAGCACCCTACACTGAGCAGTTCTTC
few,NA,TRBJ2-1,TRBV7-2,CASSPTDWHEQFF,TGTGCCAGCAGCCCAACGGATTGGCATGAGCAGTTCTTC
NA,TRBD1,TRBJ2-7,TRBV28,CASSRTGLYEQYF,TGTGCCAGCAGTCGGACAGGTCTTTACGAGCAGTACTTC
NA,NA,TRBJ1-1,TRBV6-5,CASSYSQQVGWTEAFF,TGTGCCAGCAGTTACTCGCAACAGGTCGGATGGACTGAAGCTTTCTTT
NA,TRBD2,TRBJ2-2,TRBV11-1,CASSLAPASGGFTGELFF,TGTGCCAGCAGCTTAGCCCCCGCTAGCGGGGGATTCACCGGGGAGCTGTTTTTT
few,NA,TRBJ2-3,TRBV20-1,CSARVVVSTDTQYF,TGCAGTGCTAGAGTAGTGGTTAGCACAGATACGCAGTATTTT
few,TRBD2,TRBJ2-1,TRBV7-3,CASSLSPAGYNEQFF,TGTGCCAGCAGCTTAAGTCCAGCGGGGTACAATGAGCAGTTCTTC
NA,NA,TRBJ2-7,TRBV5-1,CASSLASGLDEQYF,TGCGCCAGCAGCTTGGCTTCGGGACTGGACGAGCAGTACTTC
NA,TRBD1,TRBJ2-7,TRBV6-1,CASSIGTGQAEQYF,TGTGCCAGCAGTATTGGGACAGGGCAGGCCGAGCAGTACTTC
NA,TRBD1,TRBJ2-7,TRBV10-3,CAISDRDRVGEQYF,TGTGCCATCAGTGACCGGGACAGGGTAGGCGAGCAGTACTTC
NA,NA,TRBJ2-3,TRBV12-3/TRBV12-4,CASSLVGSSNTQYF,TGTGCCAGCAGTTTAGTGGGCAGCTCGAATACGCAGTATTTT
NA,NA,TRBJ2-1,TRBV10-3,CAISEGTRGTNEQFF,TGTGCCATCAGTGAGGGAACTAGGGGTACAAATGAGCAGTTCTTC
NA,NA,TRBJ1-5,TRBV5-1,CASSLGNGRGPKHF,TGCGCCAGCAGCTTGGGAAATGGCAGAGGGCCCAAGCATTTT